This T cell receptor (beta chain) was obtained from a study of blood T cell repertoires in COVID-19. For the study at large: Sites across the United States, Italy and Spain contributed samples from acute and convalescent COVID-19. T cells, B-cell-depleted T cells, or PBMCs provided the cDNA or gDNA that served as material.

Methods used by the authors: Amplifying reference gene primers gave estimates of nucleated cell counts. Data came from immunoSEQ multiplex PCR; TCRdb stores just in-frame clones and leaves some out. For V, J and clone size, that table is used; D and trimming come from the DNA. The sample lists about 120,000 clones, roughly 80% occurring once. V was cut by 4 bases and J by 10 bases, with 19 bases left in between. Germline CDR1 reads SNHLY; CDR2 reads FYNNEI. CDR3 length: 14 residues. The sample comprised peripheral blood. The receptor was isolated from a human donor in a cohort sampled during active COVID-19. The rearrangement joins TRBV2 to TRBJ1-2; possible D gene TRBD1, 5 bases. The CDR3 nucleotides read TGTGCCAGCAGTGCCCTCGGCGGGGGATCCTACTACACCTTC. Translation gives CASSALGGGSYYTF.